This TCR beta chain derives from a study of cytomegalovirus exposure and HLA in healthy donors. Study-level points and caveats: The authors considered a cluster of highly shared sequence variants likely to be a sequencing artifact. A missense variant in DCLRE1C was later tied to TCR beta V- and J-gene trimming.

V was shortened by 0 bases and J by 10 bases, with 10 bases between the two germline ends. The CDR3 runs 14 residues. The germline CDR1 and CDR2 sequences are MGHDK and SYGVNS. The table lists this clone with a few counts. Its antigen remains unidentified. PCR involved 60 Vbeta and 13 Jbeta primers. Measured with immunoSEQ multiplex PCR; TCRdb has only the in-frame clones, and not every one. Among approximately 120,000 clones listed, about 70% were seen once. Sequenced sample: PBMCs. The TCR comes from a woman aged 55-70 years in good health and CMV-seropositive. The gene calls are TRBV25-1 and TRBJ1-6; TRBD1 might be the D (5 bases). This CDR3 reads CASSEYLGESPLHF. Here the CDR3 DNA reads TGTGCCAGCAGTGAATATTTAGGGGAATCACCCCTCCACTTT.